This passage covers 25 T cell receptor beta chains from one sample sequenced in a study of STAT5B mutations in CD4+ large granular lymphocyte leukemia. Here immunoSEQ multiplex PCR was the method, and the copy in TCRdb shows in-frame clones only, minus some. In the table there are fewer than 40,000 clones, roughly 91% of which are singletons. What was sequenced was CD4+ T cells from blood buffy coats. Every receptor here comes from a human donor in good health.

This chain connects TRBV12-5 to TRBJ2-1; 10 positions match TRBD2. CDR1 and CDR2 (germline): LGHNT, FRNRAP. This CDR3 is 15 amino acids long. Trimming removed 3 bases from V and 6 bases from J; junction bases left unmatched: 5. The CDR3 DNA sequence: TGTGCTAGTGGTTTCCCTAGCGGGAGTGGCAATGAGCAGTTCTTC. The encoded protein is CASGFPSGSGNEQFF.

The chain has TRBV5-1 and TRBJ1-2; 9 nucleotides match TRBD1. The germline gives CDR1 SGHRS, CDR2 YFSETQ. V dropped 4 bases and J dropped 8; count of bases not matched to a gene: 9. This CDR3 is 14 amino acids long. CDR3 DNA sequence: TGCGCCAGCAGCCCACAGGGGGCGCAGAGCGGCTACACCTTC. It yields the protein CASSPQGAQSGYTF.

The V gene is TRBV20-1, the J gene TRBJ2-3; D unresolved. V lost 1 base and J lost 7, with 6 bases in between. This CDR3 is 11 amino acids long. Germline lookup yields CDR1 DFQATT and CDR2 SNEGSKA (reference sequence). Written as DNA, the CDR3 is TGCAGTGCTAGAGGAGGAAATACGCAGTATTTT. This gives the protein CSARGGNTQYF.

The genes are TRBV19 and TRBJ2-1, with D maybe TRBD2 (7 bases). V lost 5 bases to trimming and J lost 6 bases, with 23 bases between them. Germline V CDR1 and CDR2: LNHDA, SQIVND (reference sequence). This CDR3 has 17 amino acids. In nucleotides, the CDR3 is TGTGCCAGTAGTTATCCTACCTGGGGGGGGCGTCGCAATGAGCAGTTCTTC. It is translated as CASSYPTWGGRRNEQFF.

The chain couples TRBV21-1 to TRBJ2-6; TRBD1 is the table's D call and was not checked against the DNA. TRBV21-1 is a known pseudogene. This CDR3 has 19 amino acids. CDR3 sequence reads: CASSKAFWDRGFGANVLTF. CDR3 nucleotide sequence: TGTGCCAGCAGCAAAGCTTTTTGGGACAGGGGGTTCGGGGCCAACGTCCTGACTTTC.

CDR3 in DNA: TGTGCCAGTGGACCCACAGGGGGTATTCAGCCCCAGCATTTT. It yields the protein CASGPTGGIQPQHF. V usage is TRBV19 and J usage is TRBJ1-5; 8 positions agree with TRBD1. Germline V gene sequence: CDR1 LNHDA, CDR2 SQIVND (reference sequence). This CDR3 region has 14 residues. J lost 6 bases, V lost 8 bases, and 9 bases had no gene match.

The rearrangement joins TRBV4-2 to TRBJ1-5; 7 nucleotides match TRBD1. Losses at the gene ends were 4 bases for V and 7 bases for J; bases not matched to a gene: 7. Germline CDR1 and CDR2: LGHNA and YNFKEQ. The CDR3 runs 14 residues. As DNA, the CDR3 is TGTGCCAGCAGCCTTGGCCCAGGGGGACAGCCCCAGCATTTT. Its protein product is CASSLGPGGQPQHF.

The chain employs TRBV9 and TRBJ2-5; TRBD2 matches at 8 bases. The germline CDR1 and CDR2 sequences are SGDLS and YYNGEE. V trimming: 4 bases; J trimming: 4 bases; junction bases outside the gene matches: 9. The length of the CDR3 is 15 residues. CDR3 residues: CASSLRTLAGETQYF. Here the CDR3 DNA reads TGTGCCAGCAGCCTACGGACTCTAGCGGGAGAGACCCAGTACTTC. The full variable domain, rest sourced from reference TRBV9 and TRBJ2-5, is DSGVTQTPKHLITATGQRVTLRCSPRSGDLSVYWYQQSLDQGLQFLIQYYNGEERAKGNILERFSAQQFPDLHSELNLSSLELGDSALYFCASSLRTLAGETQYFGPGTRLLVL.

This chain uses TRBV10-3 with TRBJ2-1, with D tentatively TRBD2 (6 bases). The V end lost 5 bases, the J end lost 6 bases, and 11 bases lay between the germline ends. The CDR3 extends over 13 amino acids. Germline V gene sequence: CDR1 ENHRY, CDR2 SYGVKD. The CDR3 nucleotides read TGTGCCATCAGTCCCGGGAGAGTCAATGAGCAGTTCTTC. Residues: CAISPGRVNEQFF.

The V and J genes are TRBV4-2 and TRBJ2-3; 9 bases map to TRBD2. V trimming: 1 base; J trimming: 2 bases; junction bases outside the gene matches: 4. The CDR3 covers 16 residues. Germline lookup yields CDR1 LGHNA and CDR2 YNFKEQ. The CDR3 coding sequence is TGTGCCAGCAGCCAAGGGAAGCGGGAGGCCACAGATACGCAGTATTTT. Amino acid sequence: CASSQGKREATDTQYF.

The chain combines TRBV5-4 with TRBJ1-1; maybe TRBD1 (6 bases). Looked up from germline, CDR1 is SGHNT and CDR2 is YYREEE (reference sequence). The CDR3 has 13 amino acids. V shed 4 bases and J shed 2 bases, with 9 bases lying between them. The CDR3 loop is CASSPTGNTEAFF. DNA for the CDR3: TGTGCCAGCAGCCCGACAGGAAACACTGAAGCTTTCTTT. The full variable domain, with the rest looked up from reference TRBV5-4 and TRBJ1-1, is ETGVTQSPTHLIKTRGQQVTLRCSSQSGHNTVSWYQQALGQGPQFIFQYYREEENGRGNFPPRFSGLQFPNYSSELNVNALELDDSALYLCASSPTGNTEAFFGQGTRLTVV.

Points on this clone: The junction departs from the called germline gene at one end, perhaps through a read error. The chain joins TRBV6-5 to TRBJ1-1, with D uncertain. Germline CDR1 MNHEY, CDR2 SVGAGI. This CDR3 is 12 amino acids long. The CDR3 DNA follows: TGTGCCAGCAGTTCCCAGGTCCACAAACTCAGCTTT. Its protein product is CASSSQVHKLSF.

The chain has TRBV10-2 and TRBJ2-6, with a tentative D call TRBD2 (6 bases). The germline V gene encodes CDR1 WSHSY and CDR2 SAAADI. The CDR3 contains 17 residues. Trimming took off 5 bases at V and 0 bases at J, with 14 bases between the two ends. The CDR3: CASSRRAMRSGANVLTF. CDR3 DNA: TGCGCCAGCAGTAGGAGGGCTATGCGCTCTGGGGCCAACGTCCTGACTTTC.

The V call is TRBV10-3, the J call TRBJ2-7; TRBD2 aligns across 9 bases. Germline lookup yields CDR1 ENHRY and CDR2 SYGVKD. V lost 4 bases to trimming and J lost 2 bases; unmatched junction nucleotides: 3. The CDR3 is made up of 14 amino acids. The CDR3 sequence is CAISGLAGTYEQYF. The DNA of the CDR3 is TGTGCCATCAGTGGGCTAGCGGGAACCTACGAGCAGTACTTC.

This chain connects TRBV5-1 to TRBJ1-5; 7 bases are shared with TRBD1. After removal of 5 bases from V and 4 bases from J, the junction contained 6 bases not matched to a gene. CDR1 SGHRS and CDR2 YFSETQ come from the germline V gene. The CDR3 is 14 residues long. CDR3 in amino acids: CASSPGQTNQPQHF. The CDR3 DNA sequence: TGCGCCAGCAGTCCGGGACAGACTAATCAGCCCCAGCATTTT.

This clone has a single count. The chain combines TRBV2 with TRBJ2-7; D is ambiguous. V was clipped by 7 bases and J by 4 bases, with 11 bases between them. There are 12 residues in the CDR3. Germline V CDR1 and CDR2: SNHLY, FYNNEI. In DNA form, the CDR3 reads TGTGCCAGCACCCGTTTTGTTTACGAGCAGTACTTC. This gives the protein CASTRFVYEQYF.

This chain connects TRBV25-1 to TRBJ2-3; TRBD2 matches at 9 bases. The ends lost 4 bases at V and 5 bases at J; junction bases unmatched: 4. This CDR3 has 14 residues. CDR1 is MGHDK, CDR2 SYGVNS, per germline. The CDR3 nucleotides are TGTGCCAGCAGTGGGAGGACTAGCGTAGATACGCAGTATTTT. It is translated as CASSGRTSVDTQYF.

The V call is TRBV28, the J call TRBJ2-1; D ambiguous. V shed 3 bases and J shed 8 bases, with 14 bases lying between them. This CDR3 is 14 amino acids long. Germline assignment: CDR1 MDHEN and CDR2 SYDVKM. In DNA, the CDR3 is TGTGCCAGCAGTTTGGGTTCTGTCCAGGATGAGCAGTTCTTC. This codes for CASSLGSVQDEQFF.

The J gene is TRBJ2-1, the V gene TRBV11-2; 9 bases are shared with TRBD2. With 1 base clipped from V and 6 bases from J, the junction kept 7 bases outside the gene matches. Germline V CDR1 and CDR2: SGHAT, FQNNGV. The CDR3 is 16 amino acids. CDR3 sequence reads: CASSLGGSGRGNEQFF. Here the CDR3 DNA reads TGTGCCAGCAGCTTAGGGGGTAGCGGGAGAGGCAATGAGCAGTTCTTC.

The rearrangement joins TRBV9 to TRBJ1-6; D is ambiguous. The V end was cut by 0 bases, the J end by 8 bases, with 6 bases between. The CDR3 runs to 13 residues. The V gene's germline CDR1 is SGDLS and CDR2 YYNGEE. The CDR3 spells CASSVVIDSPLHF. The CDR3 DNA follows: TGTGCCAGCAGCGTAGTAATCGATTCACCCCTCCACTTT.

The J gene is TRBJ2-4, the V gene TRBV19; TRBD1 aligns across 9 bases. This CDR3 region has 13 residues. Germline V lookup: CDR1 LNHDA, CDR2 SQIVND (reference sequence). The V gene end was trimmed by 5 bases and the J gene end by 7 bases; junction bases not matched to a gene: 3. The CDR3 nucleotides are TGTGCCAGTAGTCGGGACAGGGAGAACATTCAGTACTTC. Encoded protein: CASSRDRENIQYF.

This clone was counted only a few times. The rearrangement joins TRBV28 to TRBJ2-7; the D gene is possibly TRBD1 (6 bases). Trimming left V 4 bases short and J 5 bases short, with 9 bases between. CDR1 and CDR2 from the germline V gene are MDHEN and SYDVKM. The CDR3 has 12 residues. The DNA of the CDR3 is TGTGCCAGCAGTTCACAGGGCCACGAGCAGTACTTC. It specifies CASSSQGHEQYF.

The rearrangement links TRBV6-5 to TRBJ1-1; TRBD1 is a possible D gene (6 bases). Trimming removed 5 bases from V and 5 bases from J, with 18 bases in between. Germline loops: CDR1 MNHEY, CDR2 SVGAGI. The CDR3 is 15 amino acids. The DNA for the CDR3 is TGTGCCAGCAGTCCCCTTCGGGGGGCGAGGACTGAAGCTTTCTTT. Translating it yields CASSPLRGARTEAFF.

The J gene is TRBJ1-3, the V gene TRBV11-3, with a possible D match to TRBD1 (5 bases). This CDR3 comprises 16 residues. Trimming cost V 5 bases and J 0 bases, with 14 bases left between them. The germline V gene encodes CDR1 SGHNT and CDR2 YENEEA. The CDR3 DNA is TGTGCCAGCAGCCTCGGGGCAGCCAGCTCTGGAAACACCATATATTTT. Translated, it gives CASSLGAASSGNTIYF.

The chain combines TRBV19 with TRBJ1-3; D remains ambiguous. CDR3 length: 12 residues. Per germline, CDR1 LNHDA and CDR2 SQIVND (reference sequence). The germline V and J ends were trimmed by 10 bases and 4 bases, with 11 bases remaining between them. The CDR3 region has the DNA TGTGCCACCAGAACTCTGGGAAACACCATATATTTT. Translated: CATRTLGNTIYF.